These 26 T cell receptor beta chains came from one sample sequenced in a study of cytomegalovirus exposure and HLA in healthy donors. The PCR used 60 Vbeta and 13 Jbeta primers. The data were produced by immunoSEQ multiplex PCR, yet TCRdb's version contains in-frame clones alone and is incomplete. The sample lists more than 150,000 clones; around 77% were seen once. Sequenced material: PBMCs. The receptors were gathered from a woman in her 30s in good health and CMV-seronegative.

This clone came up a few times. V and J are TRBV6-5 and TRBJ2-1; 8 nucleotides match TRBD2. Germline V gene sequence: CDR1 MNHEY, CDR2 SVGAGI. This CDR3 contains 14 residues. V shed 4 bases and J 8 bases; nucleotides not matched to a gene: 7. CDR3 DNA sequence: TGTGCCAGCAGTTGGCGGGGGGCCTTCTATGAGCAGTTCTTC. Translation: CASSWRGAFYEQFF.

This sequence joins TRBV18 and TRBJ1-1; TRBD1 might be the D (5 bases). V was shortened by 5 bases and J by 5 bases, with 6 bases between the two germline ends. Germline V lookup: CDR1 KGHSH, CDR2 LQKENI. This CDR3 contains 11 residues. Written as DNA, the CDR3 is TGTGCCAGCTCAACAGGTACTGAAGCTTTCTTT. Translating it yields CASSTGTEAFF.

The chain couples TRBV5-1 to TRBJ1-2; 9 nucleotides line up with TRBD1. The CDR3 consists of 16 residues. Germline V gives CDR1 SGHRS, CDR2 YFSETQ. The junction had 8 bases not matched to a gene; V was cut back by 2 bases and J by 3 bases. CDR3 in amino acids: CASSLYYRGLDYGYTF. CDR3 DNA: TGCGCCAGCAGCTTATACTACAGGGGGCTAGACTATGGCTACACCTTC.

CDR3 in DNA: TGTGCCAGCAGTCCCCCCCGGACAGATACTATTATGAACACTGAAGCTTTCTTT. Protein sequence: CASSPPRTDTIMNTEAFF. The V call is TRBV27, the J call TRBJ1-1, with D possibly matching TRBD1 (6 bases). This CDR3 is 18 amino acids long. Trimming left V 5 bases short and J 0 bases short, with 22 bases between. Germline V lookup: CDR1 MNHEY, CDR2 SMNVEV (reference sequence).

This rearrangement joins TRBV7-2 to TRBJ2-6; D is possibly TRBD1 (6 bases). Trimming removed 4 bases at V and 0 bases at J, with 10 bases between. The germline V gene has CDR1 SGHTA and CDR2 FQGNSA. The CDR3 is 16 amino acids. The CDR3 here is CASSSYRASGANVLTF. The CDR3 nucleotides read TGTGCCAGCAGCTCATACAGGGCCTCTGGGGCCAACGTCCTGACTTTC.

The chain couples TRBV30 to TRBJ2-5, with D uncertain. CDR3 length: 12 residues. Between the trimmed V and J ends, which lost 4 bases and 5 bases, there was a span of 11 bases. Germline V gene data show CDR1 as GTSNPN and CDR2 as SVGIG (reference sequence). In DNA, the CDR3 is TGTGCCTGGACCCGACAAGCCGAGACCCAGTACTTC. Amino acids: CAWTRQAETQYF. Combining the CDR3 with reference TRBV30 and TRBJ2-5 gives the whole variable domain SQTIHQWPATLVQPVGSPLSLECTVEGTSNPNLYWYRQAAGRGLQLLFYSVGIGQISSEVPQNLSASRPQDRQFILSSKKLLLSDSGFYLCAWTRQAETQYFGPGTRLLVL.

The genes are TRBV6-5 and TRBJ1-2; D is possibly TRBD1 (6 bases). The CDR3 sequence is 15 residues long. Germline CDR1 MNHEY, CDR2 SVGAGI. V was cut by 2 bases and J by 4 bases, with 14 bases left in between. DNA of the CDR3: TGTGCCAGCAGTTACGGGGGGGAGGGGGGCTATGGCTACACCTTC. It yields the protein CASSYGGEGGYGYTF.

The J gene is TRBJ2-7, the V gene TRBV6-5, with 10 bases lining up with TRBD2. Trimming at V came to 6 bases and at J to 2 bases, leaving 4 bases not matched to a gene. This CDR3 comprises 14 residues. The germline V gene has CDR1 MNHEY and CDR2 SVGAGI. CDR3 sequence reads: CASSPSGGPYEQYF. CDR3 DNA: TGTGCCAGCAGCCCTAGCGGGGGACCCTACGAGCAGTACTTC.

The V and J genes are TRBV19 and TRBJ2-7; D might be TRBD1 (5 bases). This CDR3 spans 13 amino acids. V was shortened by 6 bases and J by 6 bases, with 15 bases between the two germline ends. Germline CDR1 LNHDA, CDR2 SQIVND (reference sequence). This CDR3 is CASSRTTLAEQYF. The CDR3 DNA follows: TGTGCCAGTAGCAGGACAACTCTCGCCGAGCAGTACTTC.

The V and J genes are TRBV2 and TRBJ2-1; D possibly corresponds to TRBD1 (6 bases). CDR1 is SNHLY and CDR2 is FYNNEI in the germline V gene. This CDR3 region has 13 residues. V lost 11 bases and J lost 9, with 20 bases in between. This CDR3 reads CAGGRVRLGEQFF. The CDR3 DNA reads TGTGCCGGGGGCAGGGTAAGGCTCGGTGAGCAGTTCTTC.

J is TRBJ2-5 and V is TRBV19; 8 bases line up with TRBD1. This CDR3 is built from 15 residues. Looked up from germline, CDR1 is LNHDA and CDR2 is SQIVND (reference sequence). V lost 4 bases to trimming and J lost 4 bases; unmatched junction nucleotides: 8. The CDR3 DNA reads TGTGCCAGTAGTAGCGGACAGGGCGTGGGAGAGACCCAGTACTTC. Translation gives CASSSGQGVGETQYF.

V and J are TRBV9 and TRBJ2-7; TRBD1 agrees at 8 bases. V was pared by 3 bases and J by 2 bases, with 7 bases of the junction left unmatched. CDR1 is SGDLS, CDR2 YYNGEE, per germline. This CDR3 spans 15 amino acids. The CDR3 nucleotides read TGTGCCAGCAGCGCAGGGACAGGTCGAGCCTACGAGCAGTACTTC. This sequence encodes CASSAGTGRAYEQYF.

The chain recombines TRBV5-1 with TRBJ2-2, with a possible D match to TRBD1 (5 bases). Trimming took off 7 bases at V and 7 bases at J, with 8 bases between the two ends. The length of the CDR3 is 11 residues. Germline lookup yields CDR1 SGHRS and CDR2 YFSETQ. The CDR3 bases are TGCGCCAGCGGGGCAGTCGGGGAGCTGTTTTTT. It yields the protein CASGAVGELFF.

This chain connects TRBV7-9 to TRBJ2-7; 9 nucleotides align to TRBD1. Germline assignment: CDR1 SEHNR and CDR2 FQNEAQ (reference sequence). CDR3 length: 14 residues. With V trimmed by 3 bases and J by 5 bases, 5 bases remained unmatched. In nucleotides, the CDR3 is TGTGCCAGCAGCTTCATGCGACAGGGGGACGAGCAGTACTTC. It specifies CASSFMRQGDEQYF.

The chain links TRBV5-4 to TRBJ2-5, with 10 bases lining up with TRBD2. The V segment lost 4 bases and the J segment 2 bases; nucleotides outside the gene matches: 2. The CDR3 covers 14 residues. The germline gives CDR1 SGHNT, CDR2 YYREEE (reference sequence). CDR3 in DNA: TGTGCCAGCAGCCCTAGCGGGAGACAAGAGACCCAGTACTTC. This translates into CASSPSGRQETQYF.

This sequence joins TRBV5-1 and TRBJ2-7; TRBD1 matches at 8 bases. The CDR3 extends over 15 amino acids. Germline CDR1 SGHRS, CDR2 YFSETQ. With V trimmed by 4 bases and J by 5 bases, 11 bases remained unmatched. In DNA form, the CDR3 reads TGCGCCAGCAGCAACCCGACAGGGGTAGTGAACGAGCAGTACTTC. Its protein product is CASSNPTGVVNEQYF.

This clone was seen just once. This rearrangement joins TRBV6-1 to TRBJ1-1; the match to TRBD1 covers 10 bases. V dropped 6 bases and J dropped 7; count of bases not matched to a gene: 11. CDR3 size: 15 residues. Germline V gene data show CDR1 as MNHNS and CDR2 as SASEGT. The CDR3: CASRERTGGLGEAFF. The CDR3 DNA follows: TGTGCCAGCAGGGAAAGGACAGGGGGTTTGGGTGAAGCTTTCTTT.

V and J are TRBV5-1 and TRBJ2-1; 7 nucleotides align to TRBD2. Germline CDR1 SGHRS, CDR2 YFSETQ. The CDR3 contains 17 residues. J was trimmed by 5 bases and V by 1 base; bases with no gene match: 12. CDR3 sequence reads: CASSLRPRLAWHNEQFF. The CDR3 nucleotides are TGCGCCAGCAGCTTGCGCCCCCGACTAGCTTGGCACAATGAGCAGTTCTTC.

This clone appeared once. The chain employs TRBV6-4 and TRBJ1-1; D possibly corresponds to TRBD1 (5 bases). This CDR3 region has 14 residues. Germline assignment: CDR1 MRHNA and CDR2 SNTAGT. V shed 6 bases and J shed 1 base, with 12 bases lying between them. The DNA of the CDR3 is TGTGCCAGCAGATTACAGGCGACGAACACTGAAGCTTTCTTT. It specifies CASRLQATNTEAFF.

The chain recombines TRBV6-1 with TRBJ1-4; TRBD1 might be the D (5 bases). The CDR3 extends over 16 amino acids. Looked up from germline, CDR1 is MNHNS and CDR2 is SASEGT. Deletions cut 3 bases from V and 7 bases from J, with 18 bases between. The chain's CDR3 is CASSDFFWQGGEKLFF. CDR3 nucleotides: TGTGCCAGCAGTGACTTTTTTTGGCAGGGTGGTGAAAAACTGTTTTTT.

V gene TRBV18 combines with J gene TRBJ1-2, with D hard to call. The germline V and J ends were trimmed by 2 bases and 4 bases, with 17 bases remaining between them. Germline V gene data show CDR1 as KGHSH and CDR2 as LQKENI. The CDR3 has 16 residues. The CDR3 is CASSPGTGATLYGYTF. The CDR3 DNA sequence: TGTGCCAGCTCACCAGGTACGGGAGCCACCCTCTATGGCTACACCTTC.

This clone occurred a few times. The J gene is TRBJ2-1, the V gene TRBV6-4; TRBD1 matches at 11 bases. In germline, CDR1 is MRHNA, CDR2 SNTAGT. Losses at the gene ends were 4 bases for V and 7 bases for J; bases not matched to a gene: 6. The CDR3 totals 15 residues. CDR3 sequence: CASSVGTGGDNEQFF. The CDR3 bases are TGTGCCAGCAGTGTGGGGACAGGGGGAGATAATGAGCAGTTCTTC.

This clone was counted a few times. J is TRBJ2-1 and V is TRBV27; 7 bases align to TRBD1. V gave up 6 bases and J gave up 4 bases; unmatched junction bases: 9. CDR3 length: 15 residues. Germline V gives CDR1 MNHEY, CDR2 SMNVEV (reference sequence). This CDR3 reads CASRNDRDYYNEQFF. The DNA for the CDR3 is TGTGCCAGCAGGAATGACAGGGATTATTACAATGAGCAGTTCTTC.

This clone was counted a single time. Here the CDR3 reads CASSQGLVNGELFF. The DNA for the CDR3 is TGTGCCAGCAGCCAGGGACTAGTAAACGGGGAGCTGTTTTTT. The chain recombines TRBV13 with TRBJ2-2, with 8 positions matching TRBD2. The germline CDR1 and CDR2 sequences are PRHDT and FYEKMQ (reference sequence). The V and J ends lost 5 bases and 7 bases, in that order; junction bases with no gene match: 6. The CDR3 extends over 14 amino acids.

The CDR3 reads CASSPEPPRGGVGYTF. CDR3 DNA: TGTGCCAGCAGCCCCGAGCCCCCCAGGGGTGGTGTTGGCTACACCTTC. This chain connects TRBV7-8 to TRBJ1-2; possibly TRBD1 for D (6 bases). Germline V CDR1 and CDR2: SGHVS, FQNEAQ. This CDR3 is 16 amino acids long. Trimming stripped 5 bases from V and 7 bases from J, with 23 bases between.

The chain employs TRBV5-1 and TRBJ2-6; TRBD1 matches 10 bases. The CDR3 extends over 17 amino acids. The germline V gene encodes CDR1 SGHRS and CDR2 YFSETQ. V shed 0 bases and J 2 bases; nucleotides not matched to a gene: 2. The CDR3: CASSLAGTGAGANVLTF. The CDR3 DNA is TGCGCCAGCAGCTTGGCTGGGACAGGGGCTGGGGCCAACGTCCTGACTTTC. Drawing the rest from reference TRBV5-1 and TRBJ2-6, the complete variable domain is KAGVTQTPRYLIKTRGQQVTLSCSPISGHRSVSWYQQTPGQGLQFLFEYFSETQRNKGNFPGRFSGRQFSNSRSEMNVSTLELGDSALYLCASSLAGTGAGANVLTFGAGSRLTVL.